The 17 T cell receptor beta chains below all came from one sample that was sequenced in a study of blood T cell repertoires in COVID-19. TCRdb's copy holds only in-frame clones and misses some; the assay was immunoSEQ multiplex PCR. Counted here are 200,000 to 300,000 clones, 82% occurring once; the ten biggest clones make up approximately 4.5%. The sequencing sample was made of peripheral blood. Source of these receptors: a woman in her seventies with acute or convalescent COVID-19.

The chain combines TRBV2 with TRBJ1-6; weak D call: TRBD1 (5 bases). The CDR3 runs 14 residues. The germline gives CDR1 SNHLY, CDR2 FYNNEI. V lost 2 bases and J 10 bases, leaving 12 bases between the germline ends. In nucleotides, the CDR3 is TGTGCCAGCAGTGAATTTGGGGGGTTATCACCCCTCCACTTT. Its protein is CASSEFGGLSPLHF. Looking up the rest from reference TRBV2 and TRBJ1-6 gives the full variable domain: EPEVTQTPSHQVTQMGQEVILRCVPISNHLYFYWYRQILGQKVEFLVSFYNNEISEKSEIFDDQFSVERPDGSNFTLKIRSTKLEDSAMYFCASSEFGGLSPLHFGNGTRLTVT.

This CDR3 is CASSESGPNEKLFF. The CDR3 nucleotides are TGTGCCAGCAGTGAATCAGGCCCAAATGAAAAACTGTTTTTT. The chain employs TRBV2 and TRBJ1-4; D is unclear. Germline CDR1 SNHLY, CDR2 FYNNEI. V lost 2 bases and J lost 5, with 9 bases in between. This CDR3 spans 14 amino acids.

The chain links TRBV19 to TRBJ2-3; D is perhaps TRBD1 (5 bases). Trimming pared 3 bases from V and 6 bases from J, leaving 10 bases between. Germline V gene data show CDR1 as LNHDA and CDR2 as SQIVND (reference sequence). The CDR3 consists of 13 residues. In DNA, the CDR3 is TGTGCCAGTAGTATTGACAGTATGGATACGCAGTATTTT. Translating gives CASSIDSMDTQYF.

The CDR3 region has the DNA TGTGCCAGCACCAGGGTGACTGAAGCTTTCTTT. It specifies CASTRVTEAFF. This sequence joins TRBV6-5 and TRBJ1-1, with D perhaps TRBD1 (5 bases). The CDR3 totals 11 residues. CDR1 and CDR2 from the germline V gene are MNHEY and SVGAGI. V was cut by 7 bases and J by 5 bases, with 8 bases left in between.

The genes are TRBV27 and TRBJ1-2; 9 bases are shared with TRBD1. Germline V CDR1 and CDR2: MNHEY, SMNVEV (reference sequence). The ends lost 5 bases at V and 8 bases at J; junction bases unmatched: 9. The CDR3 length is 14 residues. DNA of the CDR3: TGTGCCAGCAGTCCCCCGGGACAGGGACGAGGCTACACCTTC. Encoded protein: CASSPPGQGRGYTF.

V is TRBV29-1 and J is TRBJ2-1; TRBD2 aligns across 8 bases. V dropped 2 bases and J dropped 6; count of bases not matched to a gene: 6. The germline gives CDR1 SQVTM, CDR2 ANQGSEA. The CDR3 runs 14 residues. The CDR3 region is CSVERLARPNEQFF. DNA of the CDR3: TGCAGCGTTGAAAGACTAGCGAGACCCAATGAGCAGTTCTTC.

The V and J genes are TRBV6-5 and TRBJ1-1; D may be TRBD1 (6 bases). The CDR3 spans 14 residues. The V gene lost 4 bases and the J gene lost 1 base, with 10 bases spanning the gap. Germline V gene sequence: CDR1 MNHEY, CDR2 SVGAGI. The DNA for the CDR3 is TGTGCCAGCAGTTCGACAGGAGAGAACACTGAAGCTTTCTTT. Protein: CASSSTGENTEAFF.

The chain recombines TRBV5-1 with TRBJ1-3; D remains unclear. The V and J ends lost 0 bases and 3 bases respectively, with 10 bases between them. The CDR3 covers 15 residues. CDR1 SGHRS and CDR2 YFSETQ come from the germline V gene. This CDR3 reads CASSLDGVIGNTIYF. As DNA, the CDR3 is TGCGCCAGCAGCTTGGACGGAGTAATTGGAAACACCATATATTTT.

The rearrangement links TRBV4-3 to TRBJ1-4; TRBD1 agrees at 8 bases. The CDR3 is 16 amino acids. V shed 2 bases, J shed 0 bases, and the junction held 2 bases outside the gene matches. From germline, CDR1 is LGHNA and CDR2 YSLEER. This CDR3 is CASSQQGATTNEKLFF. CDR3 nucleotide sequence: TGCGCCAGCAGCCAACAGGGGGCAACAACTAATGAAAAACTGTTTTTT.

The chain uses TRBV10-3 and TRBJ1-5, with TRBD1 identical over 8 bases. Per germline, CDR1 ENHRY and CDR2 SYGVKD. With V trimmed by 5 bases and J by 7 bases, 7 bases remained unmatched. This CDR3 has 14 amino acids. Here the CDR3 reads CAISSQGAGQPQHF. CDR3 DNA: TGTGCCATCAGTTCCCAGGGGGCAGGGCAGCCCCAGCATTTT.

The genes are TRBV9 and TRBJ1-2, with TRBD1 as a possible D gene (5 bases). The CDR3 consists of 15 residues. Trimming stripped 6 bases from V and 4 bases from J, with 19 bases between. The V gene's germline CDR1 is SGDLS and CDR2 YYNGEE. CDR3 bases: TGTGCCAGCAACATAGGGGCTGGGTCCCCCTATGGCTACACCTTC. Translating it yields CASNIGAGSPYGYTF. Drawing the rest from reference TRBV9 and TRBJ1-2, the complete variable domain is DSGVTQTPKHLITATGQRVTLRCSPRSGDLSVYWYQQSLDQGLQFLIQYYNGEERAKGNILERFSAQQFPDLHSELNLSSLELGDSALYFCASNIGAGSPYGYTFGSGTRLTVV.

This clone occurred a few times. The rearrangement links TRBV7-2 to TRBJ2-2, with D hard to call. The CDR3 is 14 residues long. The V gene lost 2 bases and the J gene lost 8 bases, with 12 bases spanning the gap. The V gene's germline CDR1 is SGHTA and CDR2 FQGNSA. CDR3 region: CASSLWVGRGELFF. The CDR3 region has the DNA TGTGCCAGCAGCTTATGGGTGGGCAGGGGGGAGCTGTTTTTT.

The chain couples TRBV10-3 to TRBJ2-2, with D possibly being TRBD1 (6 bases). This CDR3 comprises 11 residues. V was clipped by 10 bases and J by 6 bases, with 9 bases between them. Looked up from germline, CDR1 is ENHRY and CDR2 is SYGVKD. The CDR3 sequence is CATQGSGELFF. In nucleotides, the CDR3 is TGTGCCACGCAGGGGTCCGGGGAGCTGTTTTTT.

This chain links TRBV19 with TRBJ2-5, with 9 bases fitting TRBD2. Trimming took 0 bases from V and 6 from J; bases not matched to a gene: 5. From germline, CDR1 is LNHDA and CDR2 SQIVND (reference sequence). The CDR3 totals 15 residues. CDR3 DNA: TGTGCCAGTAGTATAGAAGGCGGGGGGGCCAAGACCCAGTACTTC. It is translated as CASSIEGGGAKTQYF. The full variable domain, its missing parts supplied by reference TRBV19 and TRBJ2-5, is DGGITQSPKYLFRKEGQNVTLSCEQNLNHDAMYWYRQDPGQGLRLIYYSQIVNDFQKGDIAEGYSVSREKKESFPLTVTSAQKNPTAFYLCASSIEGGGAKTQYFGPGTRLLVL.

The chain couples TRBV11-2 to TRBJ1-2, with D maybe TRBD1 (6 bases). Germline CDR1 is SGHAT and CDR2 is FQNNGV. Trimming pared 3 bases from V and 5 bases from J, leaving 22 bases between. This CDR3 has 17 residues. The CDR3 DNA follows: TGTGCCAGCAGCTTGGCCGAACAGGGCCCCGGCCCATATGGCTACACCTTC. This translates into CASSLAEQGPGPYGYTF.

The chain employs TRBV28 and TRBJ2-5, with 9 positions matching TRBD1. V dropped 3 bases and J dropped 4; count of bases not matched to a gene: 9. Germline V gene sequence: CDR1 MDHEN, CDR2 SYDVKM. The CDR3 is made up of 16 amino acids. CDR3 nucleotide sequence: TGTGCCAGCAGTTTCCGGACAGGGGAAATGCGAGAGACCCAGTACTTC. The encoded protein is CASSFRTGEMRETQYF.

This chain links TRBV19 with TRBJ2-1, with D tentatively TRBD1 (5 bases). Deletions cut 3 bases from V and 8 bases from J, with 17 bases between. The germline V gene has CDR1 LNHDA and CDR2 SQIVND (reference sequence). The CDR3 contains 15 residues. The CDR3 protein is CASSITGHYLYEQFF. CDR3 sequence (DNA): TGTGCCAGTAGTATCACCGGACACTATCTCTATGAGCAGTTCTTC. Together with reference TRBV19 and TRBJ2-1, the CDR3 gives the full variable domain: DGGITQSPKYLFRKEGQNVTLSCEQNLNHDAMYWYRQDPGQGLRLIYYSQIVNDFQKGDIAEGYSVSREKKESFPLTVTSAQKNPTAFYLCASSITGHYLYEQFFGPGTRLTVL.